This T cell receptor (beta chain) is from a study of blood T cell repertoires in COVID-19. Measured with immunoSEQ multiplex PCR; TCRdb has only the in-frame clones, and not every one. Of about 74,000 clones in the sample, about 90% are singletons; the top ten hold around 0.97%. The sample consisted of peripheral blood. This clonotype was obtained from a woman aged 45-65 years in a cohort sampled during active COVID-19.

CDR3 sequence: CASTPGQANEKLFF. The DNA of the CDR3 is TGTGCCAGTACCCCGGGACAGGCTAATGAAAAACTGTTTTTT. The chain recombines TRBV19 with TRBJ1-4; 8 positions match TRBD1. The CDR3 runs 14 residues. V dropped 7 bases and J dropped 3; count of bases not matched to a gene: 4. Germline-derived CDR1 and CDR2 are LNHDA and SQIVND (reference sequence). Full variable domain (rest looked up from reference TRBV19 and TRBJ1-4): DGGITQSPKYLFRKEGQNVTLSCEQNLNHDAMYWYRQDPGQGLRLIYYSQIVNDFQKGDIAEGYSVSREKKESFPLTVTSAQKNPTAFYLCASTPGQANEKLFFGSGTQLSVL.